Following are 32 T cell receptor beta chains from one sample sequenced in a study of shared clonotypes between healthy human individuals. Produced via immunoSEQ multiplex PCR; TCRdb's table is partial and in-frame only. Here the sample spans about 680,000 clones, about 91% being singletons. Terminally differentiated effector memory CD45RA+ cells were excluded by CCR7 positive selection of CD45RO-negative cells. Material: naive CD8+ T cells sorted from blood. Every receptor here comes from a man aged 30 to 39 in good health.

This clone has only a few counts. The genes are TRBV10-3 and TRBJ2-7; TRBD1 is a possible D gene (5 bases). This CDR3 is built from 14 residues. The germline V and J ends were trimmed by 3 bases and 3 bases, with 12 bases remaining between them. The germline V gene has CDR1 ENHRY and CDR2 SYGVKD. The CDR3 DNA is TGTGCCATCAGTGATCAGGTGACAGTCTACGAGCAGTACTTC. Its translation is CAISDQVTVYEQYF.

This sequence joins TRBV7-9 and TRBJ2-1, with 9 bases aligning to TRBD2. Per germline, CDR1 SEHNR and CDR2 FQNEAQ (reference sequence). V shed 8 bases and J 5 bases; nucleotides not matched to a gene: 1. This CDR3 region has 12 residues. The DNA for the CDR3 is TGTGCCAGCCAGCGGGAGGACAATGAGCAGTTCTTC. Translated: CASQREDNEQFF.

The chain recombines TRBV5-1 with TRBJ2-1; 9 bases agree with TRBD1. J was trimmed by 8 bases and V by 1 base; bases with no gene match: 7. The CDR3 sequence is 15 residues long. Germline V gene lookup returns CDR1 SGHRS and CDR2 YFSETQ. The CDR3 loop is CASSLRDRVRDEQFF. The CDR3 nucleotides are TGCGCCAGCAGCTTGCGGGACAGGGTAAGGGATGAGCAGTTCTTC.

This sequence joins TRBV6-1 and TRBJ2-7; 10 bases are shared with TRBD2. The germline V gene encodes CDR1 MNHNS and CDR2 SASEGT. Trimming at V came to 2 bases and at J to 1 base, leaving 5 bases not matched to a gene. CDR3 length equals 16 residues. The CDR3 DNA sequence: TGTGCCAGCAGTGAACTAGCGGGAGTACGGTCCTACGAGCAGTACTTC. Encoded protein: CASSELAGVRSYEQYF.

The chain joins TRBV7-9 to TRBJ2-1; perhaps TRBD1 as D (5 bases). This CDR3 spans 16 amino acids. The V gene lost 4 bases and the J gene lost 4 bases, with 17 bases spanning the gap. Germline CDR1 is SEHNR and CDR2 is FQNEAQ (reference sequence). Here the CDR3 DNA reads TGTGCCAGCAGCTCCCCGACTTGGACAACATACAATGAGCAGTTCTTC. As protein: CASSSPTWTTYNEQFF.

The rearrangement joins TRBV5-8 to TRBJ1-3; possibly TRBD1 for D (6 bases). Per the germline V gene, CDR1 is SGHTS and CDR2 is YDEGEE. V was shortened by 3 bases and J by 0 bases, with 13 bases between the two germline ends. The CDR3 has 16 residues. In DNA, the CDR3 is TGTGCCAGCAGCTGGGGCCAGGGGTTCTCTGGAAACACCATATATTTT. Amino acid sequence: CASSWGQGFSGNTIYF.

This clone was counted once. CDR3 in amino acids: CASSSTIPHSLGNIQYF. The CDR3 nucleotides are TGTGCCAGCAGCTCTACGATCCCGCACAGCCTGGGGAACATTCAGTACTTC. The chain has TRBV7-9 and TRBJ2-4, with D uncertain. Looked up from germline, CDR1 is SEHNR and CDR2 is FQNEAQ (reference sequence). The V gene lost 4 bases and the J gene lost 7 bases, with 23 bases spanning the gap. The CDR3 has 17 residues.

Notes on this clone: This likely stems from a read error, as it lies one base from a far larger clone. Other DNA sequences within the sample encode an identical CDR3. For the CDR3, the DNA is TGTGCCAGCAGTTTGTTTAACTACGAGCAGTACTTC. Amino acid sequence: CASSLFNYEQYF. The genes are TRBV28 and TRBJ2-7; D unresolved. V dropped 3 bases and J dropped 3 bases, with 6 bases sitting between them. CDR1 and CDR2 from the germline V gene are MDHEN and SYDVKM. The CDR3 contains 12 residues.

The rearrangement links TRBV28 to TRBJ2-7; D unclear. Germline V lookup: CDR1 MDHEN, CDR2 SYDVKM. The CDR3 totals 20 residues. V shed 3 bases and J shed 1 base, with 28 bases lying between them. This CDR3 reads CASSFPWIGGFTTPSYEQYF. The CDR3 bases are TGTGCCAGCAGTTTCCCGTGGATCGGCGGTTTCACCACCCCTTCCTACGAGCAGTACTTC.

The gene calls are TRBV10-1 and TRBJ2-7; the D gene is possibly TRBD2 (5 bases). The ends were cut back, 6 bases at V and 2 bases at J, with 11 bases in the middle. Germline V gives CDR1 WNHNN, CDR2 SYGVQD (reference sequence). The length of the CDR3 is 13 residues. In nucleotides, the CDR3 is TGCGCCAGCAGCCCGGGGAAGACCTACGAGCAGTACTTC. Translated: CASSPGKTYEQYF.

This clone occurred once. This chain uses TRBV7-9 with TRBJ2-7; 8 bases map to TRBD2. The CDR3 sequence is 15 residues long. V shed 5 bases and J 2 bases; nucleotides not matched to a gene: 8. Germline CDR1 SEHNR, CDR2 FQNEAQ (reference sequence). The CDR3 reads CASSRPAGATYEQYF. CDR3 coding DNA: TGTGCCAGCAGCAGACCAGCGGGAGCCACCTACGAGCAGTACTTC.

The J gene is TRBJ1-1, the V gene TRBV29-1; 9 bases line up with TRBD1. Germline assignment: CDR1 SQVTM and CDR2 ANQGSEA. The V and J ends lost 7 bases and 3 bases, in that order; junction bases with no gene match: 6. The CDR3 runs to 13 residues. CDR3 sequence (DNA): TGCAGCGCCGGGACAGGGCCCGACACTGAAGCTTTCTTT. Amino acids: CSAGTGPDTEAFF.

The chain carries TRBV4-1 and TRBJ2-7; a weak D match, TRBD2 (6 bases). This CDR3 is 14 amino acids long. CDR1 is MGHRA and CDR2 is YSYEKL in the germline V gene. Deletions cut 8 bases from V and 7 bases from J, with 21 bases between. CDR3: CASETDYLSGEQYF. The CDR3 nucleotides read TGCGCCAGCGAAACGGACTATCTGAGTGGTGAGCAGTACTTC.

The V and J genes are TRBV16 and TRBJ1-4; 8 bases are shared with TRBD1. Unmatched junction bases numbered 3, after V lost 3 bases and J lost 0 bases. Germline CDR1 KGHSY, CDR2 FQNENV. The CDR3 extends over 16 amino acids. For the CDR3, the DNA is TGTGCCAGCAGCCAGTGGGACAGGACAACTAATGAAAAACTGTTTTTT. It yields the protein CASSQWDRTTNEKLFF.

This clone was seen just once. The chain has TRBV27 and TRBJ1-3; D is ambiguous. Germline V gene lookup returns CDR1 MNHEY and CDR2 SMNVEV (reference sequence). The V gene lost 6 bases and the J gene lost 2 bases, with 14 bases spanning the gap. This CDR3 contains 15 residues. The CDR3 nucleotides read TGTGCCAGCAGCCCCTGGGGTCCCACTGGAAACACCATATATTTT. It codes for CASSPWGPTGNTIYF.

The rearrangement joins TRBV10-3 to TRBJ2-2; D may be TRBD1 (9 bases). The CDR3 sequence is 19 residues long. V was clipped by 8 bases and J by 3 bases, with 28 bases between them. Germline lookup yields CDR1 ENHRY and CDR2 SYGVKD. The chain's CDR3 is CAIPDRGRSTSAHTGELFF. The DNA for the CDR3 is TGTGCCATCCCGGACAGGGGCCGATCGACTAGCGCCCACACCGGGGAGCTGTTTTTT.

The V and J genes are TRBV25-1 and TRBJ1-2; weak D call: TRBD1 (6 bases). The CDR3 runs 14 residues. Per germline, CDR1 MGHDK and CDR2 SYGVNS. V was clipped by 5 bases and J by 6 bases, with 16 bases between them. CDR3 sequence: CASSRGTGINGYTF. The CDR3 DNA is TGTGCCAGCAGTCGAGGAACAGGGATTAATGGCTACACCTTC.

V gene TRBV6-6 combines with J gene TRBJ1-1, with D hard to call. Germline V CDR1 and CDR2: MNHNY, SVGAGI (reference sequence). CDR3 length: 13 residues. V shed 10 bases and J shed 0 bases, with 12 bases lying between them. The CDR3 reads CANRVGVNTEAFF. The CDR3 bases are TGTGCCAACCGCGTCGGGGTGAACACTGAAGCTTTCTTT.

This sequence joins TRBV4-1 and TRBJ1-1; D call uncertain. This CDR3 spans 15 amino acids. Germline lookup yields CDR1 MGHRA and CDR2 YSYEKL. V was clipped by 0 bases and J by 2 bases, with 10 bases between them. The CDR3 DNA reads as TGCGCCAGCAGCCAAGAGAGGCAGACTAACACTGAAGCTTTCTTT. Amino acids: CASSQERQTNTEAFF.

V is TRBV11-2 and J is TRBJ2-3; TRBD2 aligns across 12 bases. Germline CDR1 is SGHAT and CDR2 is FQNNGV. Losses at the gene ends were 3 bases for V and 4 bases for J; bases not matched to a gene: 5. The CDR3 sequence is 16 residues long. The CDR3 region has the DNA TGTGCCAGCAGCTTCGCTAGCGGGAGGGCCGCAGATACGCAGTATTTT. This codes for CASSFASGRAADTQYF. The full variable domain, in which reference TRBV11-2 and TRBJ2-3 provide the parts outside the CDR3, is EAGVAQSPRYKIIEKRQSVAFWCNPISGHATLYWYQQILGQGPKLLIQFQNNGVVDDSQLPKDRFSAERLKGVDSTLKIQPAKLEDSAVYLCASSFASGRAADTQYFGPGTRLTVL.

This chain joins TRBV28 and TRBJ2-5, with D tentatively TRBD1 (6 bases). The V end lost 5 bases, the J end lost 7 bases, and 14 bases lay between the germline ends. Germline values: CDR1 MDHEN, CDR2 SYDVKM. This CDR3 region has 13 residues. The CDR3 spells CASSLTGGVTQYF. The CDR3 DNA follows: TGTGCCAGCAGTCTGACAGGAGGTGTGACCCAGTACTTC.

J is TRBJ2-2 and V is TRBV5-1; no firm D call. Germline assignment: CDR1 SGHRS and CDR2 YFSETQ. The CDR3 spans 14 residues. V was cut by 0 bases and J by 3 bases, with 6 bases left in between. The DNA of the CDR3 is TGCGCCAGCAGCTTGGTACAGTACACCGGGGAGCTGTTTTTT. Protein product: CASSLVQYTGELFF.

The rearrangement joins TRBV19 to TRBJ2-5; D possibly uses TRBD1 or TRBD2 (5 bases each). The CDR3 is 14 residues long. V was trimmed by 4 bases and J by 1 base, leaving 10 bases between them. The V gene's germline CDR1 is LNHDA and CDR2 SQIVND (reference sequence). CDR3 nucleotide sequence: TGTGCCAGTAGTAATTTCGGGACCCAAGAGACCCAGTACTTC. Translation gives CASSNFGTQETQYF.

The V gene is TRBV9, the J gene TRBJ2-1; D not resolved. The CDR3 spans 12 residues. Trimming shortened V by 3 bases and J by 8 bases, and 9 bases separated the two germline ends. Germline loops: CDR1 SGDLS, CDR2 YYNGEE. The CDR3 loop reads CASSATSHEQFF. The DNA for the CDR3 is TGTGCCAGCAGCGCTACTTCCCATGAGCAGTTCTTC.

The chain uses TRBV19 and TRBJ1-2; weak D call: TRBD1 (5 bases). The CDR3 has 12 amino acids. Germline CDR1 reads LNHDA; CDR2 reads SQIVND (reference sequence). The V and J ends lost 7 bases and 4 bases respectively, with 10 bases between them. The CDR3 DNA reads TGTGCCAGTACAACGACAGCCTATGGCTACACCTTC. Translating gives CASTTTAYGYTF. Looking up the rest from reference TRBV19 and TRBJ1-2 gives the full variable domain: DGGITQSPKYLFRKEGQNVTLSCEQNLNHDAMYWYRQDPGQGLRLIYYSQIVNDFQKGDIAEGYSVSREKKESFPLTVTSAQKNPTAFYLCASTTTAYGYTFGSGTRLTVV.

The genes are TRBV5-1 and TRBJ2-7, with 8 bases matching TRBD2. The CDR3 consists of 13 residues. Per the germline V gene, CDR1 is SGHRS and CDR2 is YFSETQ. Trimming at V came to 1 base and at J to 7 bases, leaving 4 bases not matched to a gene. CDR3 sequence: CASSLRGGWEQYF. The CDR3 nucleotides are TGCGCCAGCAGCTTGCGGGGGGGCTGGGAGCAGTACTTC. The variable domain in full, completed from reference TRBV5-1 and TRBJ2-7, reads KAGVTQTPRYLIKTRGQQVTLSCSPISGHRSVSWYQQTPGQGLQFLFEYFSETQRNKGNFPGRFSGRQFSNSRSEMNVSTLELGDSALYLCASSLRGGWEQYFGPGTRLTVT.

The genes are TRBV7-8 and TRBJ2-1; D uncertain. Germline CDR1 and CDR2: SGHVS and FQNEAQ. V lost 1 base, J lost 7 bases, and 17 bases lay in between. The CDR3 runs 16 residues. DNA of the CDR3: TGTGCCAGCAGCTTAGTTCTGTATCCCCCTGGGAATGAGCAGTTCTTC. Residues: CASSLVLYPPGNEQFF.

The V call is TRBV25-1, the J call TRBJ1-2; D is unclear. Germline V gives CDR1 MGHDK, CDR2 SYGVNS. The CDR3 extends over 13 amino acids. Trimming took 4 bases from V and 6 from J, leaving 12 bases between them. The CDR3 is CASSARGLDGYTF. The CDR3 coding sequence is TGTGCCAGCAGTGCACGGGGTTTGGATGGCTACACCTTC.

V is TRBV11-2 and J is TRBJ1-1, with 7 bases that match TRBD1. This CDR3 region has 16 residues. J gave up 5 bases and V 0 bases, and 9 bases lay outside the gene matches. Germline CDR1 SGHAT, CDR2 FQNNGV. The CDR3 DNA reads TGTGCCAGCAGCTTAGATCAGGGGGTCGGGGGAACTGAAGCTTTCTTT. Its protein is CASSLDQGVGGTEAFF. Supplemented by reference TRBV11-2 and TRBJ1-1, the full variable domain reads EAGVAQSPRYKIIEKRQSVAFWCNPISGHATLYWYQQILGQGPKLLIQFQNNGVVDDSQLPKDRFSAERLKGVDSTLKIQPAKLEDSAVYLCASSLDQGVGGTEAFFGQGTRLTVV.

This chain uses TRBV9 with TRBJ2-7, with 7 positions matching TRBD2. V was pared by 7 bases and J by 6 bases, with 4 bases of the junction left unmatched. Germline V gene lookup returns CDR1 SGDLS and CDR2 YYNGEE. The CDR3 extends over 11 amino acids. CDR3: CASGRAGEQYF. The CDR3 region has the DNA TGTGCCAGCGGGAGGGCCGGCGAGCAGTACTTC.

The gene calls are TRBV6-5 and TRBJ2-5; D is possibly TRBD1 (5 bases). Germline values: CDR1 MNHEY, CDR2 SVGAGI. The CDR3 has 16 amino acids. V shed 1 base and J shed 0 bases, with 12 bases lying between them. The CDR3 region is CASSYFTGEYQETQYF. In DNA, the CDR3 is TGTGCCAGCAGTTACTTTACAGGAGAGTACCAAGAGACCCAGTACTTC.

This rearrangement joins TRBV7-9 to TRBJ1-4; D gene unclear. Trimming pared 4 bases from V and 0 bases from J, leaving 15 bases between. This CDR3 region has 17 residues. Germline-derived CDR1 and CDR2 are SEHNR and FQNEAQ (reference sequence). CDR3 nucleotide sequence: TGTGCCAGCAGCTATCCCCCAGGAGTCGCAACTAATGAAAAACTGTTTTTT. This gives the protein CASSYPPGVATNEKLFF.